Presented here are 12 T cell receptor beta chains from one specimen sequenced in a study of shared clonotypes between healthy human individuals. Sequencing was performed with immunoSEQ multiplex PCR; in TCRdb, only in-frame clones are kept and a portion is missing. The sample has some 2.1 million clones, about 95% seen once. Source material: naive CD4+ T cells sorted from blood. Regarding subset: CD45RA+ positively selected. The receptor set was obtained from a young man in good health.

V gene TRBV7-9 combines with J gene TRBJ2-1, with D unclear. Trimming pared 3 bases from V and 4 bases from J, leaving 7 bases between. Germline V lookup: CDR1 SEHNR, CDR2 FQNEAQ (reference sequence). The CDR3 is 13 amino acids. CDR3 coding DNA: TGTGCCAGCAGCTTGGGTCAGTACAATGAGCAGTTCTTC. Translation gives CASSLGQYNEQFF.

CDR3 loop: CASSLDGIGEKLFF. In DNA, the CDR3 is TGTGCCAGCAGCTTAGACGGAATTGGTGAAAAACTGTTTTTT. V is TRBV7-9 and J is TRBJ1-4; D is uncertain. The CDR3 totals 14 residues. V was pared by 1 base and J by 7 bases, with 10 bases between. The germline CDR1 and CDR2 sequences are SEHNR and FQNEAQ (reference sequence). The full variable domain, its missing parts supplied by reference TRBV7-9 and TRBJ1-4, is DTGVSQNPRHKITKRGQNVTFRCDPISEHNRLYWYRQTLGQGPEFLTYFQNEAQLEKSRLLSDRFSAERPKGSFSTLEIQRTEQGDSAMYLCASSLDGIGEKLFFGSGTQLSVL.

The chain has TRBV7-9 and TRBJ1-4, with 7 bases matching TRBD1. CDR1 and CDR2 (germline): SEHNR, FQNEAQ (reference sequence). V dropped 5 bases and J dropped 5; count of bases not matched to a gene: 5. The CDR3 has 14 amino acids. The CDR3 sequence: CASSQDRQNEKLFF. The CDR3 nucleotides are TGTGCCAGCAGCCAGGACAGGCAGAATGAAAAACTGTTTTTT.

The chain recombines TRBV6-1 with TRBJ1-1, with D hard to call. V dropped 8 bases and J dropped 2 bases, with 12 bases sitting between them. This CDR3 is built from 13 residues. Germline values: CDR1 MNHNS, CDR2 SASEGT. The CDR3 DNA is TGTGCCAGCCCGGGCCCAGTTAACACTGAAGCTTTCTTT. This encodes CASPGPVNTEAFF.

The J gene is TRBJ2-3, the V gene TRBV11-2; tentatively, D is TRBD2 (5 bases). Germline V gene data show CDR1 as SGHAT and CDR2 as FQNNGV. The CDR3 loop spans 17 amino acids. The ends were cut back, 2 bases at V and 6 bases at J, with 21 bases in the middle. The CDR3 nucleotides are TGTGCCAGCAGCTTATACGAGACTACCCCATCCTGGGATACGCAGTATTTT. This encodes CASSLYETTPSWDTQYF.

A remark on this clone: Other DNA sequences from this sample encode an identical CDR3 as well. The V call is TRBV6-1, the J call TRBJ2-7; tentative D call: TRBD2 (6 bases). V lost 3 bases, J lost 0 bases, and 9 bases lay in between. This CDR3 is built from 14 residues. Germline V gene data show CDR1 as MNHNS and CDR2 as SASEGT. The CDR3 nucleotides are TGTGCCAGCAGTGACGGGGGAGGCTCCTACGAGCAGTACTTC. The encoded protein is CASSDGGGSYEQYF.

The chain recombines TRBV11-2 with TRBJ2-2; D gene ambiguous. Trimming stripped 5 bases from V and 1 base from J, with 8 bases between. The CDR3 runs 14 residues. CDR1 is SGHAT and CDR2 is FQNNGV in the germline V gene. CDR3 amino acids: CASSPTLNTGELFF. CDR3 bases: TGTGCCAGCAGCCCTACATTGAACACCGGGGAGCTGTTTTTT. Based on the CDR3 plus reference TRBV11-2 and TRBJ2-2, the full variable domain is EAGVAQSPRYKIIEKRQSVAFWCNPISGHATLYWYQQILGQGPKLLIQFQNNGVVDDSQLPKDRFSAERLKGVDSTLKIQPAKLEDSAVYLCASSPTLNTGELFFGEGSRLTVL.

This sequence joins TRBV4-1 and TRBJ2-7, with D maybe TRBD2 (5 bases). The CDR3 contains 14 residues. CDR1 and CDR2 (germline): MGHRA, YSYEKL. Deletions cut 1 base from V and 6 bases from J, with 13 bases between. CDR3 DNA sequence: TGCGCCAGCAGCCAAGTGGCGGGTTTGAGCGAGCAGTACTTC. It encodes CASSQVAGLSEQYF.

The chain carries TRBV19 and TRBJ2-7; possible D gene TRBD1, 5 bases. The CDR3 contains 13 residues. V was pared by 5 bases and J by 0 bases, with 8 bases between. Germline CDR1 LNHDA, CDR2 SQIVND (reference sequence). CDR3 coding DNA: TGTGCCAGTAGTCGACAGACCTCCTACGAGCAGTACTTC. Its protein product is CASSRQTSYEQYF.

The chain recombines TRBV6-5 with TRBJ2-1; D uncertain. The CDR3 runs 14 residues. CDR1 and CDR2 (germline): MNHEY, SVGAGI. The ends were cut back, 6 bases at V and 7 bases at J, with 16 bases in the middle. The CDR3 region has the DNA TGTGCCAGCAGCCGCGAGCGTTCTTGGAATGAGCAGTTCTTC. Translation gives CASSRERSWNEQFF.

This chain uses TRBV9 with TRBJ2-7; 9 nucleotides line up with TRBD1. CDR1 is SGDLS, CDR2 YYNGEE, per germline. This CDR3 region has 15 residues. The V gene end was trimmed by 0 bases and the J gene end by 5 bases; junction bases not matched to a gene: 6. This chain's CDR3 is CASSVVGTGIHEQYF. The CDR3 nucleotides are TGTGCCAGCAGCGTAGTAGGGACAGGGATTCACGAGCAGTACTTC.

V and J are TRBV30 and TRBJ2-3; 8 positions match TRBD1. The V gene end was trimmed by 8 bases and the J gene end by 0 bases; junction bases not matched to a gene: 13. This CDR3 contains 16 residues. Looked up from germline, CDR1 is GTSNPN and CDR2 is SVGIG (reference sequence). The CDR3 nucleotides read TGTGCCGGAATCCTGGACAGGGAGGTTAGCACAGATACGCAGTATTTT. Residues: CAGILDREVSTDTQYF.